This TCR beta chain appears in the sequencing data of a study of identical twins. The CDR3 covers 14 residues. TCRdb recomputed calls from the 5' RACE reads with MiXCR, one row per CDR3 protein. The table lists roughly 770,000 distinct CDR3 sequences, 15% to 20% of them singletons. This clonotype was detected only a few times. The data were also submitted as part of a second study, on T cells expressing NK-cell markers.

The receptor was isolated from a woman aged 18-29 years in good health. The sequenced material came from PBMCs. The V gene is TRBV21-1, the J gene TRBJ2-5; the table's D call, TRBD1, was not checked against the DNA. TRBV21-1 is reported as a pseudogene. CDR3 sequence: CAVNEFAPVETQYF. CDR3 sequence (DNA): TGTGCCGTGAACGAGTTCGCCCCTGTTGAGACCCAGTACTTC.